This passage covers 8 T cell receptor beta chains from one sample sequenced in a study of cytomegalovirus exposure and HLA in healthy donors. The PCR contained 60 Vbeta and 13 Jbeta primers. Here immunoSEQ multiplex PCR was the method, and the copy in TCRdb shows in-frame clones only, minus some. The table shows 200,000 or so clones, with roughly 87% occurring only once. The sequenced material came from PBMCs. Receptors were obtained from a girl under two years old in good health and CMV-seronegative.

This clone was found once. The chain joins TRBV13 to TRBJ2-3; 9 bases line up with TRBD2. V was pared by 5 bases and J by 1 base, with 13 bases of the junction left unmatched. Germline assignment: CDR1 PRHDT and CDR2 FYEKMQ (reference sequence). This CDR3 has 18 residues. CDR3: CASSVLAGGPFGTDTQYF. DNA for the CDR3: TGTGCCAGCAGCGTTCTCGCGGGAGGGCCTTTTGGCACAGATACGCAGTATTTT.

This clone was seen a single time. This chain joins TRBV2 and TRBJ2-2; 9 nucleotides match TRBD2. Germline loops: CDR1 SNHLY, CDR2 FYNNEI. Germline trimming cut 1 base from V and 1 base from J; bases unmatched to any gene: 4. The CDR3 length is 17 residues. CDR3 in DNA: TGTGCCAGCAGTGAAGGGACTAGCGTACTGAACACCGGGGAGCTGTTTTTT. Its protein product is CASSEGTSVLNTGELFF.

The rearrangement joins TRBV29-1 to TRBJ2-3; no clear D. Per germline, CDR1 SQVTM and CDR2 ANQGSEA. CDR3 size: 11 residues. Trimming took 6 bases from V and 0 from J, leaving 4 bases between them. The CDR3 sequence: CSVESTDTQYF. Here the CDR3 DNA reads TGCAGCGTCGAGAGCACAGATACGCAGTATTTT.

The chain is built from TRBV4-2 and TRBJ2-3; D unclear. The germline V gene encodes CDR1 LGHNA and CDR2 YNFKEQ. The V and J ends lost 4 bases and 0 bases respectively, with 11 bases between them. The CDR3 is made up of 15 amino acids. CDR3 residues: CASSPERLSTDTQYF. The CDR3 nucleotides read TGTGCCAGCAGCCCGGAAAGACTTAGCACAGATACGCAGTATTTT.

J is TRBJ2-7 and V is TRBV7-6; a weak D match, TRBD2 (6 bases). This CDR3 spans 13 amino acids. Between the trimmed V and J ends, which lost 3 bases and 2 bases, there was a span of 8 bases. Germline V gene lookup returns CDR1 SGHVS and CDR2 FNYEAQ. CDR3 DNA sequence: TGTGCCAGCAGCTTCGGCGGGGCCTACGAGCAGTACTTC. Protein: CASSFGGAYEQYF.

This sequence joins TRBV9 and TRBJ1-2; D is unresolved. This CDR3 is 15 amino acids long. Germline values: CDR1 SGDLS, CDR2 YYNGEE. V shed 0 bases and J shed 4 bases, with 13 bases lying between them. CDR3 protein: CASSVGGQTTYGYTF. CDR3 coding DNA: TGTGCCAGCAGCGTAGGAGGTCAGACCACCTATGGCTACACCTTC.

This chain uses TRBV19 with TRBJ2-2, with TRBD2 matching 7 bases. V shed 2 bases, J shed 7 bases, and the junction held 10 bases outside the gene matches. Germline V CDR1 and CDR2: LNHDA, SQIVND (reference sequence). This CDR3 spans 16 amino acids. This chain's CDR3 is CASSILGLAVGGELFF. CDR3 DNA: TGTGCCAGTAGTATACTCGGTCTAGCGGTCGGCGGGGAGCTGTTTTTT.

This sequence joins TRBV11-3 and TRBJ2-7; the D is unclear. CDR3 length: 12 residues. The V gene's germline CDR1 is SGHNT and CDR2 YENEEA. Between the trimmed V and J ends, which lost 1 base and 5 bases, there was a span of 6 bases. The CDR3 DNA reads as TGTGCCAGCAGCTTAGGCGGCCACGAGCAGTACTTC. Its protein is CASSLGGHEQYF.